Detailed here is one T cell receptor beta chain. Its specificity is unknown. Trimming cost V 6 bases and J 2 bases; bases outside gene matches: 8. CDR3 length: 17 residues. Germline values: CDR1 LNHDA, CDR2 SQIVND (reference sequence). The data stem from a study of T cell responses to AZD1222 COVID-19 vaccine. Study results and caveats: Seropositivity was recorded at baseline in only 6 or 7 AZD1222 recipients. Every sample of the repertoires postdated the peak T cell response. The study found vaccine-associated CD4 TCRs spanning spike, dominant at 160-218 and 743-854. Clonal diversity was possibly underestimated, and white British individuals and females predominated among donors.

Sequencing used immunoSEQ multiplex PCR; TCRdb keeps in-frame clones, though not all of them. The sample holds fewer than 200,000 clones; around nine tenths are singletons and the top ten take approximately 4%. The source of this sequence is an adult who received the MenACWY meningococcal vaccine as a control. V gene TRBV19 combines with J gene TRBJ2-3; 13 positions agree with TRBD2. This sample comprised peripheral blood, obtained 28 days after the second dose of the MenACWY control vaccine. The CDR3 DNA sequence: TGTGCCAGTAGCTTTCGGACTAGCGGGGGTTACACAGATACGCAGTATTTT. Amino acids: CASSFRTSGGYTDTQYF.